This T cell receptor (beta chain) was sequenced in a study of CD4+ T cells in melanoma. The study, taken as a whole, reports: A reported correlation linked neoantigen-specific CD4+ T cells to CD8+, macrophage and B cell function.

TCRdb's table, derived via immunoSEQ multiplex PCR, lists solely in-frame clones and lacks some. The table lists tens of thousands of clones, about 70% of them singletons. V trimming: 3 bases; J trimming: 7 bases; junction bases outside the gene matches: 2. The CDR3 consists of 12 residues. The V gene's germline CDR1 is SEHNR and CDR2 FQNEAQ (reference sequence). Remarks on this clone: The antigen is undetermined.

The sequence was obtained from a human donor with melanoma. Sequencing was done on a sample of tumor tissue. V and J are TRBV7-9 and TRBJ1-1, with 7 bases fitting TRBD1. This CDR3 reads CASSFGTDEAFF. The CDR3 bases are TGTGCCAGCAGCTTTGGGACAGATGAAGCTTTCTTT.